Listed below are T cell receptor beta chains from one sample, sequenced in a study of blood T cells in healthy people across ages. TCRdb passed the 5' RACE reads through MiXCR, listing each CDR3 protein once. Found here are 1.5 million to 2 million distinct CDR3 sequences, about 50% of them singletons; the top ten hold over 2%. Specimen: blood. The receptors derive from a woman in her forties in good health. Both conserved end residues are part of each CDR3. D genes are given only for firm matches. The size field is filled for only some rows; it gives once, few, many or a size class.

J gene	clone size	V gene	D gene	CDR3 protein	CDR3 DNA
TRBJ1-1	NA	TRBV29-1	NA	CSAGYEAFF	TGCAGTGCTGGCTATGAAGCTTTCTTT
TRBJ2-1	NA	TRBV6-6	TRBD2	CASSYPASGGARNEQFF	TGTGCCAGCAGTTACCCAGCTAGCGGGGGGGCTAGGAATGAGCAGTTCTTC
TRBJ2-3	NA	TRBV5-6	NA	CASSLGGPRSTDTQYF	TGTGCCAGCAGCTTGGGCGGACCGCGAAGCACAGATACGCAGTATTTT
TRBJ1-1	once	TRBV5-1	TRBD1	CASSLKQGAGRNTEAFF	TGCGCCAGCAGCTTAAAACAGGGGGCAGGGAGGAACACTGAAGCTTTCTTT
TRBJ1-6	NA	TRBV27	NA	CASSLRVAVFYNSPLHF	TGTGCCAGCAGTTTGAGAGTGGCGGTCTTTTATAATTCACCCCTCCACTTT
TRBJ1-1	few	TRBV4-2	NA	CASSQGRGSFNTEAFF	TGTGCCAGCAGCCAGGGGAGGGGGAGTTTTAACACTGAAGCTTTCTTT
TRBJ2-5	NA	TRBV15	TRBD2	CATSRVLDGGQETQYF	TGTGCCACCAGCAGAGTTCTAGACGGGGGGCAAGAGACCCAGTACTTC
TRBJ2-1	NA	TRBV20-1	TRBD1	CSARDRTGGWNEQFF	TGCAGTGCTAGAGACAGGACAGGGGGCTGGAATGAGCAGTTCTTC
TRBJ2-7	NA	TRBV13	TRBD1	CASSLVRGQGYEQYF	TGTGCCAGCAGCTTAGTTCGTGGACAGGGGTACGAGCAGTACTTC
TRBJ2-3	NA	TRBV20-1	NA	CSARTTFSTDTQYF	TGCAGTGCCAGGACTACGTTTAGCACAGATACGCAGTATTTT
TRBJ2-7	few	TRBV29-1	NA	CSGSRGKGYEQYF	TGCAGCGGGTCCAGGGGTAAAGGCTACGAGCAGTACTTC
TRBJ2-7	few	TRBV7-9	TRBD2	CASSLQLAGGPSSYEQYF	TGTGCCAGCAGCTTACAGCTAGCGGGGGGCCCAAGCTCCTACGAGCAGTACTTC
TRBJ2-3	NA	TRBV24-1	TRBD1	CATSDLTQGASHPDTQYF	TGTGCCACCAGTGATCTCACACAGGGGGCATCTCACCCAGATACGCAGTATTTT
TRBJ2-1	NA	TRBV6-5	TRBD2	CAGRVQPAGGYNEQFF	TGTGCCGGCAGGGTTCAACCAGCGGGGGGCTACAATGAGCAGTTCTTC
TRBJ2-5	once	TRBV15	NA	CATSSSLAETQYF	TGTGCCACCAGCAGTTCCCTTGCAGAGACCCAGTACTTC
TRBJ1-4	NA	TRBV7-9	NA	CASSLASGKLFF	TGTGCCAGCAGCTTAGCGAGTGGAAAACTGTTTTTT
TRBJ2-3	few	TRBV6-2/TRBV6-3	NA	CASKRDLNTDTQYF	TGTGCCAGCAAGAGGGATCTCAACACAGATACGCAGTATTTT
TRBJ2-1	NA	TRBV5-1	TRBD2	CASRVSGGGHNEQFF	TGCGCCAGCAGAGTTAGCGGGGGCGGCCACAATGAGCAGTTCTTC
TRBJ2-7	few	TRBV13	TRBD1	CASVWTGRSGQYF	TGTGCCAGCGTATGGACAGGGAGGTCGGGTCAGTACTTC
TRBJ2-4	NA	TRBV20-1	NA	CSAGTQDLAKNIQYF	TGCAGTGCGGGGACACAGGACTTAGCCAAAAACATTCAGTACTTC
TRBJ1-4	few	TRBV27	NA	CASSSLISANEKLFF	TGTGCCAGCAGCTCCCTTATCTCGGCTAATGAAAAACTGTTTTTT
TRBJ1-4	NA	TRBV12-3/TRBV12-4	NA	CASSPTGTSNEKLFF	TGTGCCAGCAGCCCCACCGGGACTTCTAATGAAAAACTGTTTTTT
TRBJ2-7	NA	TRBV6-2/TRBV6-3	NA	CASSYPDREQYF	TGTGCCAGCAGTTACCCAGACAGGGAGCAGTACTTC
TRBJ1-4	NA	TRBV4-3	NA	CASSRWPREGEDEKLFF	TGCGCCAGCAGCCGATGGCCCCGAGAGGGTGAGGATGAAAAACTGTTTTTT
TRBJ1-4	NA	TRBV5-1	NA	CASSLATGVTNEKLFF	TGCGCCAGCAGCTTGGCTACAGGAGTTACTAATGAAAAACTGTTTTTT
TRBJ2-5	few	TRBV7-9	NA	CASSLATEGKETQYF	TGTGCCAGCAGCTTAGCCACAGAGGGGAAAGAGACCCAGTACTTC
TRBJ2-5	NA	TRBV15	NA	CATSRDLRIETQYF	TGTGCCACCAGCAGAGATTTGAGGATAGAGACCCAGTACTTC
TRBJ2-5	NA	TRBV20-1	NA	CSATPGGQKETQYF	TGCAGTGCTACCCCCGGGGGACAGAAAGAGACCCAGTACTTC
TRBJ2-5	many	TRBV4-3	TRBD1	CASSQRNTGGARETQYF	TGCGCCAGCAGCCAACGAAATACAGGGGGTGCGCGAGAGACCCAGTACTTC
TRBJ2-6	NA	TRBV20-1	TRBD1	CSAPRGQASGANVLTF	TGCAGTGCCCCCCGGGGACAGGCTTCTGGGGCCAACGTCCTGACTTTC
TRBJ1-4	NA	TRBV6-5	NA	CASSYDGGKEKLFF	TGTGCCAGCAGTTACGATGGTGGGAAAGAAAAACTGTTTTTT
TRBJ2-7	NA	TRBV7-2	NA	CASSVEQGRYEQYF	TGTGCCAGCAGCGTAGAACAGGGGAGGTACGAGCAGTACTTC
TRBJ2-1	few	TRBV7-2	NA	CASSFRHGALDSYNEQFF	TGTGCCAGCAGCTTCCGGCACGGGGCGTTAGACTCCTACAATGAGCAGTTCTTC
TRBJ2-1	many	TRBV7-2	TRBD2	CASSPTSGGYNEQFF	TGTGCCAGCAGCCCAACTAGCGGGGGGTACAATGAGCAGTTCTTC
TRBJ1-6	NA	TRBV4-3	TRBD1	CASSRGQHYSPLHF	TGCGCCAGCAGCCGGGGACAGCATTATTCACCCCTCCACTTT
TRBJ1-2	NA	TRBV10-3	TRBD1	CATLPRGPGNYGYTF	TGTGCCACCCTACCCAGGGGGCCGGGGAACTATGGCTACACCTTC
TRBJ2-3	NA	TRBV12-3/TRBV12-4	NA	CASTSSSADTQYF	TGTGCCAGCACCTCCTCCTCAGCAGATACGCAGTATTTT
TRBJ2-7	NA	TRBV5-1	NA	CASSLNPSSYEQYF	TGCGCTAGCAGCTTGAATCCGAGCTCCTACGAGCAGTACTTC
TRBJ2-7	NA	TRBV6-5	TRBD2	CASSPATSGGEDEQYF	TGTGCCAGCAGTCCCGCGACTAGCGGGGGGGAGGATGAGCAGTACTTC
TRBJ2-7	once	TRBV4-3	NA	CASSQHLDFRDLEQYF	TGCGCCAGCAGCCAGCACTTAGACTTCCGGGACCTCGAGCAGTACTTC
TRBJ2-1	NA	TRBV28	TRBD2	CASSLLRLAGLYNEQFF	TGTGCCAGCAGTCTTCTTCGACTAGCGGGGCTTTACAATGAGCAGTTCTTC
TRBJ2-1	NA	TRBV9	NA	CASSVKPISQPEYNEQFF	TGTGCCAGCAGCGTGAAACCTATTAGCCAACCGGAATACAATGAGCAGTTCTTC
TRBJ2-7	NA	TRBV27	TRBD2	CASGNGLAHSYEQYF	TGTGCCAGCGGGAATGGACTAGCGCACTCCTACGAGCAGTACTTC
TRBJ1-2	NA	TRBV12-3/TRBV12-4	NA	CASSLIRSHGYTF	TGTGCCAGCAGTTTAATAAGGTCCCATGGCTACACCTTC
TRBJ2-3	NA	TRBV5-1	TRBD2	CASKREAEDTQYF	TGCGCCAGCAAACGGGAGGCTGAAGATACGCAGTATTTT
TRBJ2-1	few	TRBV2	NA	CASAWVFNEQFF	TGTGCCAGCGCATGGGTGTTCAATGAGCAGTTCTTC
TRBJ2-5	once	TRBV5-5	NA	CASSLKSTGTQETQYF	TGTGCCAGCAGCTTGAAGTCCACAGGTACCCAAGAGACCCAGTACTTC
TRBJ1-2	NA	TRBV7-2	NA	CASSHPISVGYTF	TGTGCCAGCAGCCATCCGATTTCCGTTGGCTACACCTTC
TRBJ2-5	NA	TRBV3-1	NA	CASRSWIDKETQYF	TGTGCCAGCCGAAGCTGGATAGATAAAGAGACCCAGTACTTC
TRBJ1-2	NA	TRBV6-5	NA	CASSHDRGGFNYGYTF	TGTGCCAGCAGCCACGACAGAGGAGGTTTTAACTATGGCTACACCTTC
TRBJ2-1	few	TRBV6-2/TRBV6-3	NA	CASEDSSYNEQFF	TGTGCCAGCGAGGACTCCTCCTACAATGAGCAGTTCTTC
TRBJ2-5	NA	TRBV20-1	NA	CSARDDGGFPPVQYF	TGCAGTGCTAGAGATGACGGGGGATTCCCTCCGGTGCAGTACTTC
TRBJ2-7	NA	TRBV7-9	TRBD1	CASSHRTGPYEQYF	TGTGCCAGCAGTCATAGGACAGGGCCCTACGAGCAGTACTTC
TRBJ2-5	NA	TRBV6-5	NA	CASSYSPAASREQYF	TGTGCCAGCAGTTACTCCCCAGCGGCTAGCCGGGAGCAGTACTTC
TRBJ2-3	few	TRBV2	TRBD2	CARQLAGGRTDTQYF	TGTGCCCGACAACTAGCGGGGGGGCGAACAGATACGCAGTATTTT
TRBJ2-5	NA	TRBV20-1	NA	CSARSETGRRETQYF	TGCAGTGCTCGTTCGGAAACAGGGAGACGGGAGACCCAGTACTTC
TRBJ2-1	NA	TRBV7-9	TRBD1	CASSFPKQGAYEQFF	TGTGCCAGCAGCTTCCCTAAACAGGGGGCCTACGAGCAGTTCTTC